These 14 T cell receptor beta chains were sequenced from one sample in a study of CD8+CD57+ T cells in acquired aplastic anemia. Genomic DNA acted as the template from which TCR beta VDJ combination and CDR3 sequence profiling were carried out. TCRdb passed the reads through MiXCR, listing each CDR3 protein once. The table has around 500,000 distinct CDR3 sequences, roughly 34% seen once. By flow cytometry, patients selected for sequencing had shown an expansion of CD8+CD57+ cells. The sequencing sample was made of sorted CD4+, CD8+, or CD8+CD57+ T cells (not recorded which) from PBMCs. The receptors shown here come from a human donor with aplastic anemia.

There are a few counts of this clonotype. This may stem from a read error, because a much larger clone lies one nucleotide away. The genes are TRBV10-2 and TRBJ1-1, with D tentatively TRBD1 (6 bases). CDR3 length: 13 amino acids. With 11 bases removed from V and 8 bases from J, the gap between germline ends came to 21 bases. Per germline, CDR1 WSHSY and CDR2 SAAADI. This CDR3 reads CAGTGIISTEAFF. The CDR3 coding sequence is TGCGCCGGTACAGGGATAATTTCAACGGAAGCTTTCTTT.

This clonotype was detected a few times. CDR3 sequence: CASSLAAQGNYYGYTF. CDR3 coding DNA: TGTGCCAGCAGCTTGGCTGCGCAGGGAAACTACTATGGCTACACCTTC. V is TRBV7-3 and J is TRBJ1-2, with a tentative D call TRBD1 (5 bases). Germline V CDR1 and CDR2: SGHTA, FQGTGA. V gave up 3 bases and J gave up 3 bases, with 17 bases separating them. This CDR3 has 16 residues.

The V call is TRBV12-3 or TRBV12-4, the J call TRBJ2-7; 7 nucleotides align to TRBD2. The CDR3 consists of 15 residues. V lost 7 bases to trimming and J lost 0 bases; unmatched junction nucleotides: 9. The CDR3, as DNA: TGTGCCAGCAACCCAGCGGGGAGGAGCTCCTACGAGCAGTACTTC. It translates to CASNPAGRSSYEQYF.

V is TRBV5-1 and J is TRBJ2-2, with 12 bases aligning to TRBD2. Germline CDR1 SGHRS, CDR2 YFSETQ. The ends lost 7 bases at V and 2 bases at J; junction bases unmatched: 0. The CDR3 runs to 14 residues. CDR3 DNA sequence: TGCGCCAGCGGACTAGCGGGAAACACCGGGGAGCTGTTTTTT. This codes for CASGLAGNTGELFF.

This clonotype was recorded at least ten times. The chain joins TRBV24-1 to TRBJ2-5, with D perhaps matching TRBD2 (7 bases). Germline V CDR1 and CDR2: KGHDR, SFDVKD. The CDR3 loop spans 16 amino acids. V was clipped by 4 bases and J by 2 bases, with 16 bases between them. CDR3 DNA: TGTGCCACCAGTGACCCGGGACACGGGGGGCAAGAGACCCAGTACTTC. This translates into CATSDPGHGGQETQYF.

J is TRBJ1-5 and V is TRBV18, with 7 bases that match TRBD1. V lost 1 base, J lost 0 bases, and 9 bases stayed unmatched. The CDR3 contains 18 residues. Looked up from germline, CDR1 is KGHSH and CDR2 is LQKENI. The CDR3 DNA reads as TGTGCCAGCTCACCACGCGCCCGGGACAGATATAGCAATCAGCCCCAGCATTTT. This sequence encodes CASSPRARDRYSNQPQHF.

The chain couples TRBV7-8 to TRBJ1-3, with 9 bases matching TRBD1. Germline lookup yields CDR1 SGHVS and CDR2 FQNEAQ. V gave up 5 bases and J gave up 5 bases; unmatched junction bases: 16. The CDR3 length is 18 residues. The CDR3 DNA is TGTGCCAGCAGCCTCTTTGGAACACAGGGGGCAATAAGAAACACCATATATTTT. This sequence encodes CASSLFGTQGAIRNTIYF.

As DNA, the CDR3 is TGCGCCAGCAGCCAAGAGGCAGGGGGACCTGAAGCTTTCTTT. Translating it yields CASSQEAGGPEAFF. This chain uses TRBV4-1 with TRBJ1-1; 7 nucleotides agree with TRBD1. This CDR3 comprises 14 residues. The germline V gene has CDR1 MGHRA and CDR2 YSYEKL. V trimming: 0 bases; J trimming: 6 bases; junction bases outside the gene matches: 4.

V usage is TRBV30 and J usage is TRBJ1-3; no clear D. Germline-derived CDR1 and CDR2 are GTSNPN and SVGIG (reference sequence). Between the trimmed V and J ends, which lost 4 bases and 4 bases, there was a span of 11 bases. This CDR3 spans 13 amino acids. This CDR3 reads CAWNLGGGNTIYF. CDR3 nucleotides: TGTGCCTGGAACCTTGGTGGCGGAAACACCATATATTTT.

This clonotype was picked up a small number of times. This chain connects TRBV20-1 to TRBJ1-4; D ambiguous. Germline V gives CDR1 DFQATT, CDR2 SNEGSKA (reference sequence). Trimming shortened V by 3 bases and J by 8 bases, and 13 bases separated the two germline ends. The CDR3 has 13 amino acids. CDR3 region: CSASGETSEKLFF. The CDR3 coding sequence is TGCAGTGCTAGTGGGGAGACCAGCGAAAAACTGTTTTTT.

At least ten counts were recorded for this clonotype. This chain links TRBV10-2 with TRBJ1-1, with a tentative D call TRBD1 (6 bases). Germline V gene lookup returns CDR1 WSHSY and CDR2 SAAADI. CDR3 length: 15 amino acids. V lost 5 bases and J lost 7, with 20 bases in between. The CDR3 DNA sequence: TGCGCCAGCAGTACCTCAAAAAATGGACAGATTGAAGCTTTCTTT. Its translation: CASSTSKNGQIEAFF.

This clonotype was picked up a small number of times. This chain uses TRBV19 with TRBJ2-1, with D tentatively TRBD1 or TRBD2 (5 bases each). Trimming took 5 bases from V and 6 from J, leaving 20 bases between them. CDR1 is LNHDA and CDR2 is SQIVND in the germline V gene (reference sequence). This CDR3 is 16 amino acids long. CDR3 nucleotide sequence: TGTGCCAGTAGTGAGGCGGGCGGCAAAAGGGGCAATGAGCAGTTCTTC. This translates into CASSEAGGKRGNEQFF.

This rearrangement joins TRBV20-1 to TRBJ2-1; no clear D. Germline loops: CDR1 DFQATT, CDR2 SNEGSKA (reference sequence). The V end was cut by 8 bases, the J end by 0 bases, with 14 bases between. There are 14 residues in the CDR3. The DNA for the CDR3 is TGCAGTACTTCGACTGGTAGCTCCTACAATGAGCAGTTCTTC. Translation: CSTSTGSSYNEQFF.

This clonotype was observed many times. This chain uses TRBV7-9 with TRBJ2-7, with D perhaps TRBD1 or TRBD2 (5 bases each). Germline V gene sequence: CDR1 SEHNR, CDR2 FQNEAQ (reference sequence). The CDR3 spans 14 residues. The V end lost 4 bases, the J end lost 2 bases, and 12 bases lay between the germline ends. The CDR3 DNA is TGTGCCAGCAGCTCCCGGTGGGGGACCTACGAGCAGTACTTC. Residues: CASSSRWGTYEQYF.